These T cell receptor beta chains were read from a single sample in a study of a mutant IDH1 vaccine in newly diagnosed glioma. Sequencing was performed with immunoSEQ multiplex PCR; in TCRdb, only in-frame clones are kept and a portion is missing. This sample yields roughly 70,000 clones, of which approximately 86% are seen a single time; 2.9% belongs to the top ten. The sample here was PBMCs, taken from a glioma patient treated with radiotherapy, temozolomide or both. Receptor source: a man aged 25-45 years with glioma. The conserved cysteine and the conserved F or W are not part of the CDR3 here.

length | J | V | CDR3
10 | TRBJ1-1 | TRBV29-1 | SVDRVATEAF
11 | TRBJ2-1 | TRBV7-9 | ASSPTGYNEQF
12 | TRBJ2-3 | TRBV7-8 | ASGRTGRTDTQY
10 | TRBJ1-1 | TRBV9 | AIPHLNTEAF
11 | TRBJ2-7 | TRBV15 | ATGTGAGYEQY
10 | TRBJ2-7 | TRBV5-6 | ASSSGVHEQY
12 | TRBJ2-5 | TRBV18 | ASSPRLGQETQY
14 | TRBJ2-6 | TRBV4-2 | ASSQDTTSGANVLT
15 | TRBJ1-5 | TRBV5-1 | ASSSRPSTGSNQPQH
12 | TRBJ2-5 | TRBV5-6 | ASRRGPKQETQY
13 | TRBJ1-1 | TRBV11-2 | ASSQDRHKGTEAF
14 | TRBJ1-1 | TRBV2 | ASSGGTGGALTEAF
11 | TRBJ2-5 | TRBV18 | VSLLSAQETQY
9 | TRBJ2-2 | TRBV6-5 | ASTGGGELF
13 | TRBJ2-5 | TRBV13 | ASSFGGGPQETQY
14 | TRBJ1-3 | TRBV5-1 | ASSLDFLNSGNTIY
13 | TRBJ2-3 | TRBV10-2 | ASTPFGGSTDTQY
12 | TRBJ2-3 | TRBV9 | ASSVVGWTDTQY
13 | TRBJ1-6 | TRBV6-1 | ASSDRQIRSSPLH
16 | TRBJ2-1 | TRBV2 | ASTTQGTKRSSYNEQF
15 | TRBJ1-3 | TRBV5-1 | ASSLARDTGSGNTIY
13 | TRBJ2-5 | TRBV7-6 | ASSYITGFRETQY
14 | TRBJ2-3 | TRBV7-8 | ASSLVGRSLTDTQY
13 | TRBJ2-4 | TRBV7-9 | ASSLDRDGKNIQY
11 | TRBJ1-6 | TRBV6-6 | ASFGQGWSPLH
13 | TRBJ1-5 | TRBV5-1 | ASSLAGGLNQPQH
9 | TRBJ2-7 | TRBV20-1 | SARGGYEQY
11 | TRBJ2-5 | TRBV6-1 | ASNLDRDWAQY
12 | TRBJ2-5 | TRBV29-1 | SVVSGRDQETQY
11 | TRBJ1-2 | TRBV14 | ASGSIDSGGYT